This T cell receptor (beta chain) was captured in a study of blood T cells in healthy people across ages (dated by TCRdb to the mid-2010s). Looking at the study overall: In model experiments, template switching captured roughly one uniquely barcoded TCR beta cDNA molecule for every two T cells. Using the same blood draw, the study looked at two additional independent replicas of 1 million unique cDNA reads for two donors, one aged 18 to 30 and the other aged 80 or older. Four age groups were formed from the donors: young (average roughly 16 years), middle-aged (just under 40), aged (approximately 60) and long-lived (82). Using deep sequencing normalized with unique cDNA molecular identifiers, the study measured how TCR beta repertoire diversity changes with age. To avoid experimental bias, donors of different ages were distributed randomly across sequencing lanes.

Reading from cysteine to phenylalanine, the CDR3 counts 15 amino acids. Just the 45-base CDR3 DNA is kept, in frame starting at base 1. CDR1 and CDR2 are drawn from the germline V gene: LGHNA, YSLEER. The library was generated by 5' RACE. TCRdb records Illumina HiSeq 2500 as the sequencer. The second PCR ran for roughly 7 to 12 cycles and used a J-beta primer mix along with a sample-barcoded 5' primer. Each TCR beta cDNA molecule received a unique molecular identifier from a template-switch 5' adaptor carrying 12 random nucleotides. Each sample yielded at least 2.5 million CDR3-containing paired-end reads. All of the RNA was converted into first-strand cDNA using the Mint cDNA synthesis kit, with a TRBC-specific oligonucleotide serving as the primer. Following uracil-DNA glycosylase treatment, a first 18-cycle PCR with universal primers M1SS and BC2_uni_R was performed on all cDNA. Regarding the original processing steps: For normalization, 1 million high-quality reads, each with a distinct molecular identifier, were randomly selected from each sample. Reads with shared molecular identifiers were discarded instead of being binned into consensus sequences. MiTCR, run with a Q25 quality threshold and the strictest error-elimination algorithm, handled CDR3 identification, clonotype clustering and error correction. A nonparametric unseen species model using Euler transformation provided a lower-bound estimate of total TCR beta diversity. The public reads were reanalyzed by TCRdb: fastp trimming at Q25, MiXCR alignment, in-frame beta chains only. Each CDR3 protein appears once, grouped with its most common genes and DNA. The V and J calls, along with clone size, are taken from TCRdb and not from the paper's own processing. The sample table holds roughly 830,000 distinct CDR3 sequences, of which about 62% were seen once. Around a quarter of the sample belongs to the ten largest clones.

Donors were around 37 systemically healthy Caucasian individuals from Russia aged 6 to 90 years. About 10 milliliters of peripheral blood were collected from each donor into EDTA-treated Vacutainer tubes. PBMCs were isolated by Ficoll-Paque density-gradient centrifugation, with at least 7 million obtained per sample. Trizol reagent was used to extract total RNA from the PBMCs, yielding at least 6 micrograms per sample. For every donor, an aliquot of PBMCs went through flow cytometry to measure the percentages of naive CD45RAhigh/CD27high T cells. General findings and caveats noted by the study authors: Conclusive comparison of naive and antigen-experienced compartments was prevented by the profiling of bulk unsorted PBMCs. There was a strong correlation between observed TCR beta diversity and the percentage of naive T cells measured by flow cytometry. As age increased, observed TCR beta diversity per million T cells dropped in a roughly linear way, and a significant reduction was already evident by age 40. Estimates of total diversity based on one million sequenced T cells were regarded as lower bounds and as underestimates. The CMV infection status of donors was not known, potentially confounding age-related changes in expanded clonotypes. Compared with the aged group, more naive CD4+ T cells, fewer expanded clones and increased TCR diversity were shown by the long-lived group, suggesting age selection.

As for this clonotype: Its antigen is still unknown. Base qualities are not provided; no much larger clone lies one nucleotide away.

The clonotype was recovered from a man aged 30-40 years in good health. The rearranged chain carries TRBV4-3 and TRBJ2-4; matching of 5 bases hints at TRBD1 as the D gene. The J call could be wrong; TRBJ2-7 is a better fit for the DNA end. The sequenced sample was blood. The CDR3 corresponds to CASSQEFRALNEQYF. The base sequence is TGCGCCAGCAGCCAAGAATTCAGGGCCCTTAACGAGCAGTACTTC.